This TCR beta chain came from a study of cytomegalovirus exposure and HLA in healthy donors (dated by TCRdb to about 2017). In the study overall: In an earlier analysis of several hundred of the donors, 276 Gb of sequence data and approximately 120 million unique TCR beta sequences from roughly 200 million T cells were reported. An early release covering 500 to 750 HLA-typed donors comprised about 320 gigabases of sequencing data and roughly 86 million unique TCR sequences. The genetic ancestry cluster associated with self-reported Caucasian donors included 81% of the approximately 400 genotyped donors. The study aimed to test whether signatures of past pathogen exposure could be identified by cataloging public T cell receptors. The T cell repertoires of around 670 subjects were profiled by immunosequencing and related to cytomegalovirus serostatus. A separate validation cohort of approximately 120 different subjects was used in addition to the approximately 610-subject first cohort. To predict cytomegalovirus infection status, the study brought together high-throughput TCR immunosequencing, statistical association of individual TCRs with disease status, and machine learning. A later analysis re-analyzed previously published TCR beta repertoires from 660 or so donors and added high-resolution HLA genotyping to study TCR occurrence patterns. The later analysis used no new phenotypic data to find candidate immune exposures, relying instead on TCR beta sequences and their occurrence across donors. An earlier analysis of nearly 600 of the donors applied high-throughput TCR beta sequencing to assess whether each TCR beta V gene segment acted as functional or pseudogenic. Alongside the repertoire data, information on donor age, sex, ethnicity and CMV serostatus was compiled. A later genetic analysis used genome-wide SNP genotypes for about three fifths of the 666 donors, treating that subset as a discovery cohort. All discovery cohort repertoires had been generated using a single sequencing platform. Both class I and class II loci were covered by HLA typing, at four-digit resolution. Typing coverage varied by locus: about 620-630 donors for A, B, C, DRB1 and DQB1; 522 for DQA1; 606 for DPA1; approximately 470 for DPB1. Roughly 5 DR-DQ haplotypes were handled as single units for association and clustering because linkage in the cohort was strong. Across under 500 genotyped donors of the cohort, an average of about 220,000 unique TCR beta nucleotide sequences per donor were sequenced, and roughly 20% of those sequences were non-productive.

General findings and caveats noted by the study authors: A total of 150 to 200 TCR beta chains were listed by the study as associated with cytomegalovirus. A later analysis found that HLA-associated TCR beta chains were more clonally expanded and had lower generation probabilities than equally common non-associated chains. Linkage disequilibrium might explain the correlated functional status among segregating V segments, but an unknown experimental factor could not be excluded. The sequencing pipeline was judged likely to have produced a cluster of highly shared sequence variants as a technical artifact. In a later genetic analysis, fewer N-insertions in productive TCRs were reported among donors in an Asian-associated ancestry cluster than the roughly 700-donor mean. A later genetic analysis associated a missense DCLRE1C variant with V-gene and J-gene trimming of TCR beta chains, and an independent cohort replicated the association. In vitro tests confirmed that three of the cytomegalovirus-associated TCR beta chains recognize cytomegalovirus antigens. A later analysis found that most CMV-associated TCR beta chains appeared HLA-restricted, with HLA associations seemingly driven largely by CMV exposure. Most TCR sequences were observed very rarely across donors, whereas some public TCRs were present in many individuals. In a later analysis, TCR association rates were found to vary across HLA loci, with the most associated TCRs seen for DRB1 alleles and the fewest for HLA-C alleles. The cohort was sequenced for TCR beta chains only, and without alpha or paired-chain data the features that could be detected were limited. Several of the top co-occurrence clusters appeared to be linked to parvovirus B19, influenza, CMV and Epstein-Barr virus, according to a later analysis. At a false discovery rate of 0.05, a later analysis linked around 17,000 TCR beta sequences to specific HLA alleles. Because some donors lacked HLA typing at each locus, the association tests relied only on the typed subset. The only immune exposure information available for the cohort was CMV serostatus. The classifier was reported to diagnose cytomegalovirus status with high specificity and sensitivity in both the original cohort and the validation cohort. Broadly in line with IMGT annotations, most TCR beta V segments showed up in productive rearrangements about 87% or about 30% of the time in an earlier analysis of 450 to 750 of the donors. Strong co-occurrence of HLA alleles, especially DR and DQ, made assigning TCR associations to individual alleles difficult. Because counts were too low, around 18 rarely observed V segments, including chromosome 9 orphons, were left out of the earlier analysis of about 620 of the donors. The presence/absence analyses assumed that sequencing depth was roughly uniform across donors, and that assumption may not be true. The authors suggested that the approach could potentially be extended to other disease states and immunological phenotypes. A further reported finding was that TCR beta sequences accurately predicted the HLA-A and HLA-B alleles for most subjects in the first cohort.

A remark on this clone: It lacks a known antigen. Base quality data are lacking; no much larger clone is found one base away.

The cohort was made up of about 610 healthy bone marrow donors. All cohort members were sampled while nominally healthy, although unrecorded immune exposures were likely present. The donor was CMV seropositive and belonged to the group of a few hundred seropositive cohort members. A peripheral blood sample was collected from each donor, and TCR beta sequencing was performed on peripheral blood mononuclear cells. Genomic DNA extraction from the blood cell samples was performed with the Qiagen DNeasy Blood Extraction Kit. The method behind the library was the immunoSEQ multiplex PCR assay. A mixture of 60 forward primers for TCR Vbeta segments and 13 reverse primers for TCR Jbeta segments was used in the multiplex PCR. A multiplex PCR assay on genomic DNA amplified the CDR3 region of rearranged TCR beta genes. Amplified TCR beta libraries were sequenced as 87-base-pair reads on the Illumina HiSeq System. In the original analysis: Across the 670 or so repertoires, a later analysis counted some 81 million unique TCR beta chains, roughly 11 million of which were shared by at least two donors. Raw reads were error-corrected and collapsed into unique sequences with a nearest-neighbor algorithm that merged closely related sequences to remove PCR and sequencing errors. Alignment of CDR3 sequences to IMGT reference sequences was used to assign V, D and J gene segments. For a sequence to be retained, a match of at least six nucleotides to both a V gene segment and a J gene segment was required. A rearrangement was called productive if the CDR3 had no stop codons and remained in frame with V and J, and every other rearrangement was called non-productive. Following IMGT convention, CDR3 was defined as the stretch from the second conserved V-encoded cysteine up to the conserved J-encoded phenylalanine. The earlier analysis of approximately 590 of the donors excluded any sequence lacking an unambiguous match to a single V gene segment. An earlier analysis of several hundred of the donors called V segments functional above 56.7% productive rearrangements and segregating when the between-donor standard deviation exceeded 5%. To diagnose cytomegalovirus status from the catalog of TCR beta chain sequences, a statistical classification framework was built. V and J gene assignment, in a later analysis, came from comparing TCR nucleotide sequences with IMGT/GENE-DB human TR gene sequences. The TCRdist pipeline was used in a later analysis to assign CDR3 sequences and most-parsimonious VDJ recombination scenarios. A later analysis defined each TCR beta chain by its CDR3 amino acid sequence plus V-gene family, and excluded reads lacking a unique V-gene family. As a way to deal with suspected cross-contamination and a sequencing artifact, a later analysis dropped 592 nucleotide sequences that were highly shared and had low generation probability. In a later analysis, a clonal expansion index for each public chain was calculated from normalized within-repertoire ranks of inferred template counts. A later analysis computed generation probabilities with a VDJ recombination model fitted to out-of-frame rearrangements, and checked the results against IGoR. A later analysis scored TCR-TCR, TCR-HLA and TCR-CMV co-occurrence with hypergeometric tests, applying a repertoire-size bias correction to TCR pairs. A later analysis estimated false discovery rates by permuting HLA or CMV assignments 20 times. A later analysis grouped co-occurring TCRs with DBSCAN, adding TCRdist sequence similarity when clustering within HLA-allele-positive subsets. Repertoires with fewer than 30,000 or more than 120,000 public chains, plus five repertoires with anomalous nucleotide sharing, were excluded from co-occurrence clustering. Here the immuneACCESS table is served through TCRdb, limited to in-frame sequences with V and J called. Missing clones are a known gap in these copies; in checked studies unresolved V genes cover under half, and the rest lacks a known reason. From that table come the V and J calls and clone size; the DNA was used to work out D and trimming. The sample yields under 120,000 clones; approximately 70% were counted once. The leading ten clones occupy about a tenth of the sample.

Material for sequencing was PBMCs. This TCR derives from a man aged 35 to 55 in good health and CMV-seropositive.

CDR3 loop: CASSKSGRGDLTGELFF. In nucleotide form, the sequence is TGTGCCAGTAGTAAAAGCGGGAGGGGGGATCTAACCGGGGAGCTGTTTTTT. The sequence links TRBV19 to TRBJ2-2; 10 nucleotides in the junction match TRBD2. Trimmed from V: 4 bases; trimmed from J: 5 bases; junction bases lacking a gene match: 10. The CDR3, cysteine through phenylalanine, is 17 amino acids long. Only CDR3 DNA remains: 51 bases, in frame from the first base. The germline V gene (reference sequence) supplies CDR1 LNHDA and CDR2 SQIVND.